This entry lists 23 T cell receptor beta chains sequenced from one sample in a study of human T cells and chemical hapten exposure. TCRdb used MiXCR to reprocess the RACE reads, holding one entry per CDR3 protein. Of a few hundred thousand distinct CDR3 sequences in the sample, 8.6% were seen once. Time point given: pre-sensitization, week 0. Treatment here: therapeutic diphenylcyclopropenone sensitization with weekly scalp DPC. Here the sequenced sample was whole blood, taken in connection with sensitization to the hapten diphenylcyclopropenone (DPC). The receptors come from a woman in her forties with alopecia areata. Some clones in this sample may be carry-over from other donors' samples.

The chain has TRBV7-8 and TRBJ2-6; D ambiguous. Germline CDR1 reads SGHVS; CDR2 reads FQNEAQ. This CDR3 is built from 16 residues. Trimming stripped 2 bases from V and 1 base from J, with 9 bases between. For the CDR3, the DNA is TGTGCCAGCAGCTTACGGGCCGTTTCTGGGGCCAACGTCCTGACTTTC. Its translation is CASSLRAVSGANVLTF. Complete variable domain (other parts from reference TRBV7-8 and TRBJ2-6): GAGVSQSPRYKVAKRGQDVALRCDPISGHVSLFWYQQALGQGPEFLTYFQNEAQLDKSGLPSDRFFAERPEGSVSTLKIQRTQQEDSAVYLCASSLRAVSGANVLTFGAGSRLTVL.

The CDR3 DNA follows: TGTGCCAGCAGCCAAAAGGGGGCCTACGAGCAGTACTTC. The encoded protein is CASSQKGAYEQYF. This chain connects TRBV3-1 to TRBJ2-7; a weak D match, TRBD1 (6 bases). Between the trimmed V and J ends, which lost 2 bases and 2 bases, there was a span of 7 bases. CDR3 length: 13 amino acids. Germline assignment: CDR1 LGHDT and CDR2 YNNKEL (reference sequence).

The chain couples TRBV10-2 to TRBJ2-7; 9 bases match TRBD1. This CDR3 is 14 amino acids long. Looked up from germline, CDR1 is WSHSY and CDR2 is SAAADI. Trimming cost V 5 bases and J 7 bases; bases outside gene matches: 9. This CDR3 reads CASSLEQGAKEQYF. The CDR3 DNA sequence: TGCGCCAGCAGTTTAGAACAGGGGGCGAAGGAGCAGTACTTC.

This clonotype was seen just once. J is TRBJ2-7 and V is TRBV24-1; D is unresolved. CDR3 length: 11 amino acids. CDR1 KGHDR and CDR2 SFDVKD come from the germline V gene. Trimming took 6 bases from V and 4 from J, leaving 6 bases between them. The CDR3 is CATSQGYEQYF. For the CDR3, the DNA is TGTGCCACCAGTCAAGGGTACGAGCAGTACTTC.

The CDR3 region is CASSPYRSVDEKLFF. For the CDR3, the DNA is TGTGCCAGCTCACCCTACAGGAGCGTTGATGAAAAACTGTTTTTT. The chain employs TRBV18 and TRBJ1-4; D perhaps matches TRBD1 (5 bases). V dropped 3 bases and J dropped 6 bases, with 14 bases sitting between them. Germline-derived CDR1 and CDR2 are KGHSH and LQKENI. The length of the CDR3 is 15 residues.

This chain uses TRBV24-1 with TRBJ2-3; perhaps TRBD1 as D (5 bases). The CDR3 consists of 15 residues. V dropped 3 bases and J dropped 0 bases, with 9 bases sitting between them. CDR1 and CDR2 (germline): KGHDR, SFDVKD. The CDR3 coding sequence is TGTGCCACCAGTGATGGGCAGGGAAGCACAGATACGCAGTATTTT. Protein product: CATSDGQGSTDTQYF.

This clonotype has a count of ten or more. At one boundary the junction diverges from the germline segment, which might be a read error. The chain joins TRBV7-7 to TRBJ2-5; possibly TRBD2 for D (6 bases). Germline CDR1 SSHAT, CDR2 FNYEAQ (reference sequence). CDR3 length: 13 amino acids. The CDR3 region is CASSLAAVRTQYF. CDR3 DNA sequence: TGTGCTAGCAGCTTAGCGGCAGTTAGGACCCAGTACTTC.

The chain recombines TRBV7-8 with TRBJ2-5, with 7 nucleotides matching TRBD2. V shed 1 base and J 5 bases; nucleotides not matched to a gene: 10. Germline V gene lookup returns CDR1 SGHVS and CDR2 FQNEAQ. This CDR3 comprises 16 residues. For the CDR3, the DNA is TGTGCCAGCAGCTTAGAGTTTGCGGCGGGAGCGGAGACCCAGTACTTC. Its translation is CASSLEFAAGAETQYF.

This clonotype showed up just a few times. Germline is not matched at one junction end, which may reflect a read error. The V gene is TRBV20-1, the J gene TRBJ2-3; tentative D call: TRBD2 (6 bases). Germline values: CDR1 DFQATT, CDR2 SNEGSKA (reference sequence). CDR3 size: 10 residues. This chain's CDR3 is CSARVLGTPF. In DNA, the CDR3 is TGCAGTGCTAGAGTCCTAGGGACTCCTTTT.

This clonotype was seen only a few times. V is TRBV12-3 or TRBV12-4 and J is TRBJ1-2, with 7 bases lining up with TRBD1. The V and J ends lost 3 bases and 6 bases, in that order; junction bases with no gene match: 1. CDR3 length: 12 amino acids. Here the CDR3 DNA reads TGTGCCAGCAGTTTGACAGGGAATGGCTACACCTTC. It is translated as CASSLTGNGYTF.

This clonotype has only a few counts. J is TRBJ2-3 and V is TRBV10-2; the D gene is possibly TRBD2 (6 bases). CDR3 length: 15 amino acids. Germline CDR1 and CDR2: WSHSY and SAAADI. V lost 7 bases and J lost 4, with 18 bases in between. In nucleotides, the CDR3 is TGCGCCAGCAAGACCCCTAGCGCCGTTCCAGATACGCAGTATTTT. This encodes CASKTPSAVPDTQYF.

V usage is TRBV7-9 and J usage is TRBJ2-3, with TRBD1 as a possible D gene (5 bases). V gave up 6 bases and J gave up 3 bases, with 13 bases separating them. Looked up from germline, CDR1 is SEHNR and CDR2 is FQNEAQ (reference sequence). CDR3 length equals 14 residues. CDR3 sequence: CASRQTTVTDTQYF. The DNA of the CDR3 is TGTGCCAGCAGGCAAACGACAGTGACAGATACGCAGTATTTT. The full variable domain, its missing parts supplied by reference TRBV7-9 and TRBJ2-3, is DTGVSQNPRHKITKRGQNVTFRCDPISEHNRLYWYRQTLGQGPEFLTYFQNEAQLEKSRLLSDRFSAERPKGSFSTLEIQRTEQGDSAMYLCASRQTTVTDTQYFGPGTRLTVL.

This clonotype occurred a few times. The chain links TRBV20-1 to TRBJ2-4; D might be TRBD1 (5 bases). The CDR3 totals 16 residues. Germline V gives CDR1 DFQATT, CDR2 SNEGSKA (reference sequence). Trimming cost V 6 bases and J 0 bases, with 18 bases left between them. The CDR3: CSAIGHNRLAKNIQYF. The CDR3 DNA reads as TGCAGTGCAATCGGACACAACCGGCTAGCCAAAAACATTCAGTACTTC.

In its sample, this clonotype was seen many times. The chain has TRBV12-3 or TRBV12-4 and TRBJ2-6, with 12 bases fitting TRBD1. This CDR3 is built from 16 residues. J was trimmed by 2 bases and V by 5 bases; bases with no gene match: 1. CDR3 bases: TGTGCCAGCAGTGGGACAGGGGGCGCTGGGGCCAACGTCCTGACTTTC. It codes for CASSGTGGAGANVLTF.

This clonotype was counted a few times. This chain connects TRBV4-1 to TRBJ1-1; 7 bases line up with TRBD1. J was trimmed by 7 bases and V by 2 bases; bases with no gene match: 10. Germline lookup yields CDR1 MGHRA and CDR2 YSYEKL. The CDR3 spans 15 residues. CDR3 sequence reads: CASSQPQGGNFEAFF. The CDR3 DNA sequence: TGCGCCAGCAGCCAACCCCAGGGGGGGAATTTTGAAGCTTTCTTT.

This clonotype was seen a few times. This rearrangement joins TRBV6-2 or TRBV6-3 to TRBJ2-1; 10 nucleotides match TRBD2. CDR3 length: 16 amino acids. Germline CDR1 and CDR2: MNHEY and SVGEGT. V shed 4 bases and J 3 bases; nucleotides not matched to a gene: 6. The CDR3 DNA follows: TGTGCCAGCAGTTCCGGACTAGCGGTAGTCTACAATGAGCAGTTCTTC. Its protein product is CASSSGLAVVYNEQFF.

This clonotype was counted many times. The genes are TRBV6-5 and TRBJ1-4; possible D gene TRBD1, 6 bases. This CDR3 spans 14 amino acids. Per germline, CDR1 MNHEY and CDR2 SVGAGI. The V end was cut by 2 bases, the J end by 4 bases, with 8 bases between. CDR3 DNA sequence: TGTGCCAGCAGTTACAACAGGGTTAATGAAAAACTGTTTTTT. Translation gives CASSYNRVNEKLFF.

The V and J genes are TRBV20-1 and TRBJ1-5; TRBD1 aligns across 7 bases. V was pared by 0 bases and J by 2 bases, with 7 bases of the junction left unmatched. This CDR3 has 16 amino acids. The germline CDR1 and CDR2 sequences are DFQATT and SNEGSKA (reference sequence). In DNA form, the CDR3 reads TGCAGTGCTAGAGATGGGGGGACAGTGGGCAATCAGCCCCAGCATTTT. Protein: CSARDGGTVGNQPQHF.

The table lists this clonotype with many counts. J is TRBJ2-5 and V is TRBV3-1; possible D gene TRBD2, 5 bases. V lost 3 bases and J lost 1, with 9 bases in between. Germline CDR1 is LGHDT and CDR2 is YNNKEL (reference sequence). This CDR3 comprises 14 residues. The CDR3 DNA sequence: TGTGCCAGCAGCCAGGGCGGGCCCCAAGAGACCCAGTACTTC. It is translated as CASSQGGPQETQYF.

The gene calls are TRBV3-1 and TRBJ2-5; D perhaps matches TRBD2 (5 bases). CDR3 length: 14 residues. The germline V and J ends were trimmed by 7 bases and 5 bases, with 17 bases remaining between them. Germline loops: CDR1 LGHDT, CDR2 YNNKEL (reference sequence). CDR3 DNA sequence: TGTGCCAGCACGTCCGCGGGCGGTTCGGAGACCCAGTACTTC. The encoded protein is CASTSAGGSETQYF.

Only a few counts were recorded for this clonotype. The chain uses TRBV9 and TRBJ2-7; D might be TRBD2 (7 bases). Trimming took 3 bases from V and 4 from J, leaving 17 bases between them. This CDR3 comprises 15 residues. Germline assignment: CDR1 SGDLS and CDR2 YYNGEE. CDR3 amino acids: CASSASTGLEYEQYF. The CDR3, as DNA: TGTGCCAGCAGCGCGTCGACAGGACTAGAGTACGAGCAGTACTTC.

This sequence joins TRBV7-2 and TRBJ2-5; TRBD1 matches at 9 bases. Germline V gives CDR1 SGHTA, CDR2 FQGNSA. V lost 3 bases and J lost 8; bases outside the gene matches: 7. The CDR3 runs to 14 residues. The CDR3 sequence: CASSFDRGGYTQYF. The DNA of the CDR3 is TGTGCCAGCAGCTTTGACAGGGGGGGATACACCCAGTACTTC.

This clonotype was counted only a few times. In DNA, the CDR3 is TGTGCCAGCAGTTTTGAAACGTCAGAGCAGTACTTC. Translation: CASSFETSEQYF. The chain recombines TRBV28 with TRBJ2-7; D gene ambiguous. Germline CDR1 and CDR2: MDHEN and SYDVKM. CDR3 length: 12 residues. V was pared by 3 bases and J by 7 bases, with 10 bases between.